The present TCR beta chain was sequenced within a study of T cell responses to AZD1222 COVID-19 vaccine (dated by TCRdb to the early 2020s). Concerning the study at large: AZD1222 recipients whose second dose came at about 4 weeks and those whose second dose came at about 12 weeks were combined into one group, since spike-specific TCR depth and breadth did not differ between the two schedules. TCR sequencing was performed for 230 to 250 trial participants, of whom around 200 were given two doses of AZD1222 and around 25 were given two doses of MenACWY control vaccine. Trial participants were enrolled by age into subgroups of 18-55, 56-69 and 70-plus years, and approximately 150, 30 and 60 TCR-sequenced participants, respectively, were included in these subgroups. Broad study findings and their caveats: Because no samples from the day 14 peak response were available, repertoires could be characterized only after the peak T cell response. Spike-specific TCR breadth and depth rose significantly after two AZD1222 doses compared with day 0 and with MenACWY recipients. Participants were mostly white British, with more females than males. The authors suggested clonal diversity may have been underestimated. CD4 TCRs associated with the vaccine covered the entire spike protein, and the dominant responses were in regions 160-218 and 743-854. The 56-69-year group was small, and its depth increase did not reach significance, likely because of low power. Conclusions about previously exposed vaccinees are limited because only six or seven AZD1222 recipients were SARS-CoV-2 seropositive at baseline. Reportedly, almost half of the unique spike-specific TCRs recognized epitopes lying outside the regions that are mutated in the B.1.351 and B.1.1.7 variants.

According to the study, the label for this sample's time point signals: baseline before first vaccination. Vaccinee samples were obtained from the UK trials COV001 and COV002, which included a single-blind randomized controlled phase 2/3 trial of AZD1222 (ChAdOx1 nCoV-19) in healthy adults. For TCRbeta chain sequencing, PBMC samples were collected from trial participants at day 0 and at day 28 after the second dose. The CDR3 regions of human TCRbeta chains were subjected to immunosequencing. The study's own analysis went as follows. Repertoire TCRs were checked for matches against a reference library of SARS-CoV-2-specific TCRs that had been generated using the MIRA antigen-specificity platform. Breadth was defined as the fraction of unique TCRs that were SARS-CoV-2-associated, and depth was defined as the fraction of total T cells that were SARS-CoV-2-associated. Each spike-specific TCR was assigned to its reactive spike region and to a CD4 or CD8 class using the MIRA data. Log10-transformed breadth and depth values were compared by one-way ANOVA with Sidak's multiple comparisons tests. TCRdb re-hosts the immuneACCESS table, in-frame sequences only. Its copies lack some clones; in the studies checked, an unresolved V gene accounts for under half of them, and the cause for the rest is not known. The V and J calls and clone size are taken from that table; D and trimming were inferred from the DNA. The sample has tens of thousands of clones on record, over 70% of them singletons. The leading ten clones occupy over 12% of the sample.

To note about this clone: Its antigen specificity is not known. No qualities accompany the bases; no much larger clone lies one base away.

Its CDR3 holds 14 amino acids, cysteine through phenylalanine. CDR3 DNA is the only sequence kept; it has 42 bases, read in frame from the first base. V is clipped by 4 bases and J by 9 bases, and the sequence between their germline boundaries is 16 bases long. The germline V gene encodes CDR1 MNHEY and CDR2 SMNVEV (reference sequence). Sequenced here: peripheral blood, sampled on day 0 of AZD1222 vaccination. The V and J segments used are TRBV27 and TRBJ2-1, with the D gene tentatively TRBD1 or TRBD2, based on 5 matching bases in each. The TCR comes from an adult in good health. The nucleotide sequence reads as follows: TGTGCCAGCAGTTCGGGGACCCGGATTGGTGAGCAGTTCTTC. The resulting protein is CASSSGTRIGEQFF.